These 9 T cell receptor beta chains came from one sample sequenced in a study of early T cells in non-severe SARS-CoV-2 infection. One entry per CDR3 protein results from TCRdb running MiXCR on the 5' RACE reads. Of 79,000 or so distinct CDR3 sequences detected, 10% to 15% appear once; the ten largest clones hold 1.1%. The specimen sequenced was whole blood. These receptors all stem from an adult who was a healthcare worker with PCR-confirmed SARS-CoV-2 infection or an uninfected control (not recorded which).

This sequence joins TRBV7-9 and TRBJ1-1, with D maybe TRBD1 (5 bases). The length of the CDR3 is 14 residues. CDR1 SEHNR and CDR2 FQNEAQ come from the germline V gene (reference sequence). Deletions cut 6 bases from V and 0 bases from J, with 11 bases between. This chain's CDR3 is CASSPDSMNTEAFF. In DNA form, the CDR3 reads TGTGCCAGCAGTCCCGACAGCATGAACACTGAAGCTTTCTTT. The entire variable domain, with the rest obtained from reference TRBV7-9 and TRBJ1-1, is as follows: DTGVSQNPRHKITKRGQNVTFRCDPISEHNRLYWYRQTLGQGPEFLTYFQNEAQLEKSRLLSDRFSAERPKGSFSTLEIQRTEQGDSAMYLCASSPDSMNTEAFFGQGTRLTVV.

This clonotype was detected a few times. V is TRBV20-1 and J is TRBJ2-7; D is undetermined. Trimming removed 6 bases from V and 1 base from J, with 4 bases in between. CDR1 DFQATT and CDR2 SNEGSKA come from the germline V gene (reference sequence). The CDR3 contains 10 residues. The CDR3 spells CSAQSYEQYF. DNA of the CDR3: TGCAGTGCGCAATCCTACGAGCAGTACTTC.

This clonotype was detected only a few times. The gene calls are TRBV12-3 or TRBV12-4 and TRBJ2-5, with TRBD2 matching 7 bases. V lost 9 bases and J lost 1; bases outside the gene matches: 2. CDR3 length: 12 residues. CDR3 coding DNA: TGTGCCAGTGGGGGGGTCCAAGAGACCCAGTACTTC. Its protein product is CASGGVQETQYF.

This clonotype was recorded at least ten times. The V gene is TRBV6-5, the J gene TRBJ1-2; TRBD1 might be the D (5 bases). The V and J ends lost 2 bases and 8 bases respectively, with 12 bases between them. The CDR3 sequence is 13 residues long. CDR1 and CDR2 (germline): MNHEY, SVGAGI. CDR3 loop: CASSYIVGEGYTF. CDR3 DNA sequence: TGTGCCAGCAGTTACATAGTGGGGGAAGGCTACACCTTC.

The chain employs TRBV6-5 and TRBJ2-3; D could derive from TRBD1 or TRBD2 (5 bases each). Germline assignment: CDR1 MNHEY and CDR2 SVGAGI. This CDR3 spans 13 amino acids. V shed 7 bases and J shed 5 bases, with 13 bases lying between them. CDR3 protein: CASKGPGGDTQYF. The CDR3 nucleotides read TGTGCCAGCAAGGGACCCGGAGGAGATACGCAGTATTTT.

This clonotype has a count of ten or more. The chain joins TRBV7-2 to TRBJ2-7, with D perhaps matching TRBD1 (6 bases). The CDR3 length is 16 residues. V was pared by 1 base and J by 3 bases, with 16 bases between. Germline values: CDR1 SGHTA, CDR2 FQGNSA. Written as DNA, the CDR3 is TGTGCCAGCAGCTTAGGTTCCGCAGGGGAATACTACGAGCAGTACTTC. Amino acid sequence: CASSLGSAGEYYEQYF.

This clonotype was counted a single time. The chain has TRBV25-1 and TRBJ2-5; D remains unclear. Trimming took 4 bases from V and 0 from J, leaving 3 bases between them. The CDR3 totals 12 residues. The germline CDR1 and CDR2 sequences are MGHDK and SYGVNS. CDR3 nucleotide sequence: TGTGCCAGCAGTGGTGACCAAGAGACCCAGTACTTC. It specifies CASSGDQETQYF.

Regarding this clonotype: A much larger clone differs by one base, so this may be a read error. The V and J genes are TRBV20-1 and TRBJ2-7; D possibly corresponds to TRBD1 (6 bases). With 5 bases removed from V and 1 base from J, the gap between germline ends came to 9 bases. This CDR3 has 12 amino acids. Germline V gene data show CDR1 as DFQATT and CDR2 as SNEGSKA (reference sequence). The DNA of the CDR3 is TGCAGTGCTGTGGGGGCATCCTACGAGCAGTACTTC. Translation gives CSAVGASYEQYF.

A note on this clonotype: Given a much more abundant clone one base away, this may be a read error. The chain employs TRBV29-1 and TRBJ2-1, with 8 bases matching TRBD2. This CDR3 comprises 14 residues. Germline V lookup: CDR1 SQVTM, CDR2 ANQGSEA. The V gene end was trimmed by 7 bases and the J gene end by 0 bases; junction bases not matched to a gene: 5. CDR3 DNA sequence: TGCAGCGGGACTAGCAGAAGCTCCTACAATGAGCAGTTCTTC. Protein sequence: CSGTSRSSYNEQFF.